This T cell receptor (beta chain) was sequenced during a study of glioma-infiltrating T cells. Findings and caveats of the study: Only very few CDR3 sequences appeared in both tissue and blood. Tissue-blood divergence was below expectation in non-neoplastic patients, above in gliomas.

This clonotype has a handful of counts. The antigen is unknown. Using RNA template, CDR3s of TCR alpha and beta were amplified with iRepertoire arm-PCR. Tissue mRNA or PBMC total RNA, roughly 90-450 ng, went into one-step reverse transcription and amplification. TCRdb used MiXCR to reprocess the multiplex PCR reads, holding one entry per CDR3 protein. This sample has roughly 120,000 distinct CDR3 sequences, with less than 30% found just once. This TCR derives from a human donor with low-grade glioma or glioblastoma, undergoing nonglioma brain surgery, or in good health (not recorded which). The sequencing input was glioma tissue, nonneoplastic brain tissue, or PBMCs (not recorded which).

In nucleotides, the CDR3 is TGTGCCAGCAGCGCTTACAGGGGCTATGGAAACACCATATATTTT. Translating it yields CASSAYRGYGNTIYF. The chain combines TRBV13 with TRBJ1-3, with 7 bases identical to TRBD1. Germline values: CDR1 PRHDT, CDR2 FYEKMQ (reference sequence). The CDR3 length is 15 residues. Trimming cost V 5 bases and J 3 bases; bases outside gene matches: 7.